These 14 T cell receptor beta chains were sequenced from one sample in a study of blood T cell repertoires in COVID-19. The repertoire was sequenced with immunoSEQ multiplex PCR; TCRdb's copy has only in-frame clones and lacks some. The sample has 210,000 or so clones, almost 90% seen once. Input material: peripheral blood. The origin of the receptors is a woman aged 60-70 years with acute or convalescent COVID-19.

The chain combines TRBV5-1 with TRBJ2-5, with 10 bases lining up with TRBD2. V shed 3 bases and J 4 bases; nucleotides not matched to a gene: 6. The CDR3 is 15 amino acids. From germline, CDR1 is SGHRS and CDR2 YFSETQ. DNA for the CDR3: TGCGCCAGCAGCTACCTAGCGGGGGTGGGAGAGACCCAGTACTTC. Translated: CASSYLAGVGETQYF.

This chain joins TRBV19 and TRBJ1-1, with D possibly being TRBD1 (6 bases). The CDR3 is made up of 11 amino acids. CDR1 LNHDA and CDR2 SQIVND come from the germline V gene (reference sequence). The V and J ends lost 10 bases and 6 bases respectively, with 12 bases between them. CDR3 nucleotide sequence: TGTGCCATTAGACAGGCCGCTGAAGCTTTCTTT. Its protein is CAIRQAAEAFF.

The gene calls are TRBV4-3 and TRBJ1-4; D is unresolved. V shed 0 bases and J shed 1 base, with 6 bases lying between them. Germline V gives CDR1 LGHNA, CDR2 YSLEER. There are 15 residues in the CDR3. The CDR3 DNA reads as TGCGCCAGCAGCCAAGAGGGCGTAACTAATGAAAAACTGTTTTTT. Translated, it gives CASSQEGVTNEKLFF.

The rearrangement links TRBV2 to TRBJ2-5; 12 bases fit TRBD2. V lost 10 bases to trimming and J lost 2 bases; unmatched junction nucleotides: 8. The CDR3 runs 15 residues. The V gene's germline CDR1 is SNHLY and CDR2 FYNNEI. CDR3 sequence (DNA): TGTGCCAACCCCATAGGACTAGCGGGACAAGAGACCCAGTACTTC. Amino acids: CANPIGLAGQETQYF.

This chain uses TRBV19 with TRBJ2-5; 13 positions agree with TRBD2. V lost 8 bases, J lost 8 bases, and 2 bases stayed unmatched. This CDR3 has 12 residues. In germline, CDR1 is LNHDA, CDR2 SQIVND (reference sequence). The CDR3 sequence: CASGTSGITQYF. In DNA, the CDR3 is TGTGCCAGTGGGACTAGCGGGATCACCCAGTACTTC.

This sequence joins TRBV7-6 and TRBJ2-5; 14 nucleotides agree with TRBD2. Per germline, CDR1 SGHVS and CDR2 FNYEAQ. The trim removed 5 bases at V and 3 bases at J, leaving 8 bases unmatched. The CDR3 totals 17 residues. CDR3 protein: CASSRRTSGRREETQYF. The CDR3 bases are TGTGCCAGCAGCAGACGGACTAGCGGGAGGCGGGAAGAGACCCAGTACTTC.

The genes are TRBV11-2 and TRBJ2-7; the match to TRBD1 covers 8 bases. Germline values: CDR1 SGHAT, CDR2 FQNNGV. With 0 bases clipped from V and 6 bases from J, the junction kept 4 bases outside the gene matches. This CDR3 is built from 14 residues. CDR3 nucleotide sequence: TGTGCCAGCAGCTTAGAGAGGGACAGGTCCGAGCAGTACTTC. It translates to CASSLERDRSEQYF.

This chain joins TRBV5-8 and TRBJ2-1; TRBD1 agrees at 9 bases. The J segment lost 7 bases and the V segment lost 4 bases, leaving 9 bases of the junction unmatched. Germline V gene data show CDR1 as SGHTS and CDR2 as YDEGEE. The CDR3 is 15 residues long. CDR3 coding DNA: TGTGCCAGCAGCAACAGGGGGCGAAGTCTGAATGAGCAGTTCTTC. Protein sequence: CASSNRGRSLNEQFF.

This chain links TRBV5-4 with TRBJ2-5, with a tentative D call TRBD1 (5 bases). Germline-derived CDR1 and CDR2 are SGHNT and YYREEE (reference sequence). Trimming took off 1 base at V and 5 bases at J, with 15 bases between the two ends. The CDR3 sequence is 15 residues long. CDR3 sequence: CASSLFDRAGETQYF. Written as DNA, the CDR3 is TGTGCCAGCAGCTTGTTTGACCGGGCAGGGGAGACCCAGTACTTC.

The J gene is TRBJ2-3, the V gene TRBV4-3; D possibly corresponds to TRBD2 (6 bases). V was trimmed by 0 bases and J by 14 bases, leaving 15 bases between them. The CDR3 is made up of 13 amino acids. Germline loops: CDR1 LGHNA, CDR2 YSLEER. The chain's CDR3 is CASSQDPGLSLYF. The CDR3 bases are TGCGCCAGCAGCCAAGACCCGGGACTGTCGCTGTATTTT.

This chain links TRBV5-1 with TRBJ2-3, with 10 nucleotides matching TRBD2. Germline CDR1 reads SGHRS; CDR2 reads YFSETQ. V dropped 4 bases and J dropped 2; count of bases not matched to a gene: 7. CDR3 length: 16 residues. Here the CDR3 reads CASSTRTSGNTDTQYF. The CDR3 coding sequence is TGCGCCAGCAGCACCCGGACTAGCGGCAACACAGATACGCAGTATTTT.

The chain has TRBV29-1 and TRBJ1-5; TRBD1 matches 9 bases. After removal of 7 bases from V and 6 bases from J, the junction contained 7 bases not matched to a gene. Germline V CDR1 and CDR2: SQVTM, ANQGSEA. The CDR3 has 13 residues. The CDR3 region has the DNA TGCAGCGCCCGGGACAGGGTGGGTCAGCCCCAGCATTTT. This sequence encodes CSARDRVGQPQHF.

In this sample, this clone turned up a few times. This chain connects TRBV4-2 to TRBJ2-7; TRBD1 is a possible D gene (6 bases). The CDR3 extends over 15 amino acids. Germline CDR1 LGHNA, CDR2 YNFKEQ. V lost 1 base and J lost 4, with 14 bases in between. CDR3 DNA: TGTGCCAGCAGCCAAGTGTGGGACATGGCTTACGAGCAGTACTTC. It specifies CASSQVWDMAYEQYF.

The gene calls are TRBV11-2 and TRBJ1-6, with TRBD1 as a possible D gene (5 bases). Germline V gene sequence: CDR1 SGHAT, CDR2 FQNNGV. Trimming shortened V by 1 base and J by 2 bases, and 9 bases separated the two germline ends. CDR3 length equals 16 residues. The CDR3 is CASSLAGGTYNSPLHF. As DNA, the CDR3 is TGTGCCAGCAGCTTAGCTGGGGGGACCTATAATTCACCCCTCCACTTT.